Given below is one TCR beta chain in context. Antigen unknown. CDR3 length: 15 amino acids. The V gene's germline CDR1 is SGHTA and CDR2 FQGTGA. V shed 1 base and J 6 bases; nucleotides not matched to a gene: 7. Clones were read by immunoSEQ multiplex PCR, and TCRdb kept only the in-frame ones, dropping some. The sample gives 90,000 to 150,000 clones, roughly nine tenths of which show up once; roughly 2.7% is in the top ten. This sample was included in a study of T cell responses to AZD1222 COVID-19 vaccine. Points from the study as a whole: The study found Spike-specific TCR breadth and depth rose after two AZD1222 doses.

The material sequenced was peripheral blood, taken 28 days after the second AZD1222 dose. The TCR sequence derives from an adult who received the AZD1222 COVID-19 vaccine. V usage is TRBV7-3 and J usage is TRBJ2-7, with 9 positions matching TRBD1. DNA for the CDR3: TGTGCCAGCAGCTTAAAATCAGGACAGGGGAGCGAGCAGTACTTC. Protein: CASSLKSGQGSEQYF.